This T cell receptor beta chain was captured in a study of metastatic and nonmetastatic thyroid tumors. No patient received treatment before thyroid surgery. TCRdb re-called clones from the PCR reads using MiXCR. The table records tens of thousands of clones, approximately 26% of them present only once. The material sequenced was blood. The receptor was derived from a female donor with papillary thyroid cancer or a benign thyroid nodule (not recorded which). Some clones in this sample may be carry-over from other donors' samples.

The CDR3 loop reads CASTWPSGGAVETQYF. The DNA of the CDR3 is TGTGCCAGCACCTGGCCTAGCGGGGGGGCGGTGGAGACCCAGTACTTC. The chain is built from TRBV7-2 and TRBJ2-5, with 12 nucleotides matching TRBD2. V dropped 7 bases and J dropped 5; count of bases not matched to a gene: 11. Germline V CDR1 and CDR2: SGHTA, FQGNSA. The length of the CDR3 is 16 residues.